A selection of T cell receptor beta chains follows, all from one sample in a study of T cell clones after liver transplantation. TCRdb keeps only in-frame clones here, not all; method: immunoSEQ multiplex PCR. Of 75,000 to 95,000 clones listed, around four fifths were seen once; the top ten hold 2.1%. Specimen: CD4+ T cells from blood, collected less than 50 months after liver transplant. These receptors were collected from a human patient who received a liver transplant. Part of the T cell pool may stem from the graft donor. Each CDR3 is given with its conserved first and last residue. A D gene is named only where the DNA matches it firmly. Rows give clone size only sometimes, using once, few, many, or a class for an expanded clone.

TRBD2	-	TRBJ2-2	TRBV7-2	CASIQSGGDTTGELFF	TGTGCCAGCATTCAGAGTGGGGGGGATACCACCGGGGAGCTGTTTTTT
TRBD2	-	TRBJ2-2	TRBV5-1	CASSLGGLGNTGELFF	TGCGCCAGCAGCTTGGGGGGACTAGGAAACACCGGGGAGCTGTTTTTT
-	-	TRBJ2-1	TRBV7-6	CASSLDVGGRSGEQFF	TGTGCCAGCAGCTTAGACGTGGGGGGGCGTAGTGGTGAGCAGTTCTTC
TRBD2	-	TRBJ2-3	TRBV30	CAWSLAGGADTQYF	TGTGCCTGGAGTCTCGCGGGGGGGGCAGATACGCAGTATTTT
-	-	TRBJ2-7	TRBV11-2	CASSAGAKQYF	TGTGCCAGCAGCGCGGGCGCGAAGCAGTACTTC
TRBD2	-	TRBJ2-1	TRBV7-3	CASSLILAGAGEQFF	TGTGCCAGCAGCTTAATACTAGCGGGAGCGGGTGAGCAGTTCTTC
-	-	TRBJ1-2	TRBV5-6	CASSLGSKGMAYGYTF	TGTGCCAGCAGCTTGGGGTCGAAGGGGATGGCCTATGGCTACACCTTC
-	-	TRBJ1-6	TRBV5-6	CASTSSASYNSPLHF	TGTGCCAGCACCTCGTCAGCCTCTTATAATTCACCCCTCCACTTT
-	-	TRBJ2-3	TRBV6-8	CASLYGDSTDTQYF	TGTGCCAGCTTATATGGGGATAGCACAGATACGCAGTATTTT
-	-	TRBJ1-1	TRBV7-3	CASSLMASTEAFF	TGTGCCAGCAGCTTAATGGCTTCAACTGAAGCTTTCTTT
-	-	TRBJ1-2	TRBV25-1	CASSTDGTLNYGYTF	TGTGCCAGCAGTACAGACGGGACTCTGAACTATGGCTACACCTTC
-	few	TRBJ2-1	TRBV27	CASSLNREEFF	TGTGCCAGCAGTTTGAACAGGGAGGAGTTCTTC
TRBD1	-	TRBJ1-1	TRBV27	CASSPGQVVTTEAFF	TGTGCCAGCAGCCCGGGACAGGTCGTCACCACTGAAGCTTTCTTT
TRBD1	many	TRBJ1-3	TRBV18	CASSLQGANFGNTIYF	TGTGCCAGCTCGCTTCAGGGGGCCAACTTCGGAAACACCATATATTTT
TRBD2	-	TRBJ2-3	TRBV5-4	CATLVAGGRGTDTQYF	TGTGCCACTTTAGTAGCGGGGGGGCGAGGCACAGATACGCAGTATTTT
TRBD1	-	TRBJ2-1	TRBV7-3	CASSSHRGLNNEQFF	TGTGCCAGCAGCTCCCACAGGGGGCTGAACAATGAGCAGTTCTTC
-	-	TRBJ2-3	TRBV27	CASSYRATTDTQYF	TGTGCCAGCAGTTACAGGGCCACCACAGATACGCAGTATTTT